The 18 T cell receptor beta chains in this list originate from one sample, sequenced in a study of blood T cell repertoires in COVID-19. Using immunoSEQ multiplex PCR, the repertoire was profiled, and TCRdb retains in-frame clones only, with some absent. The table records approximately 150,000 clones, about 82% of them present only once. Sequencing was done on a sample of PBMCs or T cells enriched from blood (not recorded which). The receptors stem from a woman in her 40s who had recovered from COVID-19.

This chain joins TRBV6-5 and TRBJ2-7; 14 positions agree with TRBD2. The CDR3 is made up of 15 amino acids. Germline V lookup: CDR1 MNHEY, CDR2 SVGAGI. With 5 bases clipped from V and 5 bases from J, the junction kept 5 bases outside the gene matches. In nucleotides, the CDR3 is TGTGCCAGCAGTACGGGACTAGCGGGAGCCAACGAGCAGTACTTC. It codes for CASSTGLAGANEQYF.

The chain employs TRBV10-3 and TRBJ1-3; possible D gene TRBD1, 6 bases. The V end lost 10 bases, the J end lost 2 bases, and 12 bases lay between the germline ends. The CDR3 is 13 amino acids. Germline V gene data show CDR1 as ENHRY and CDR2 as SYGVKD. This CDR3 is CATVGGPGNTIYF. The CDR3 region has the DNA TGTGCCACGGTAGGGGGACCTGGAAACACCATATATTTT.

The chain carries TRBV4-1 and TRBJ1-2, with D hard to call. The CDR3 is made up of 11 amino acids. The germline gives CDR1 MGHRA, CDR2 YSYEKL. V was pared by 2 bases and J by 7 bases, with 5 bases between. CDR3 in amino acids: CASSQRGGYTF. CDR3 bases: TGCGCCAGCAGCCAACGGGGTGGCTACACCTTC.

This chain links TRBV11-2 with TRBJ2-7; 8 positions agree with TRBD2. V lost 1 base to trimming and J lost 2 bases; unmatched junction nucleotides: 4. Germline CDR1 and CDR2: SGHAT and FQNNGV. The CDR3 length is 15 residues. Here the CDR3 reads CASSLGGGGPYEQYF. As DNA, the CDR3 is TGTGCCAGCAGCTTAGGGGGCGGGGGGCCCTACGAGCAGTACTTC.

This chain joins TRBV5-1 and TRBJ2-3; the D is unclear. CDR1 and CDR2 (germline): SGHRS, YFSETQ. The CDR3 spans 15 residues. V shed 4 bases and J shed 3 bases, with 15 bases lying between them. DNA of the CDR3: TGCGCCAGCAGCGTGGACGGGTCAGCAACAGATACGCAGTATTTT. Translating gives CASSVDGSATDTQYF.

The rearrangement links TRBV15 to TRBJ2-7; TRBD1 matches at 9 bases. The ends lost 0 bases at V and 6 bases at J; junction bases unmatched: 3. The germline V gene encodes CDR1 LNHNV and CDR2 YYDKDF (reference sequence). The CDR3 consists of 14 residues. The CDR3 sequence is CATSREGQGREQYF. CDR3 DNA sequence: TGTGCCACCAGCAGAGAGGGACAGGGTCGCGAGCAGTACTTC.

V and J are TRBV3-1 (or the pseudogene TRBV3-2) and TRBJ2-6, with D possibly being TRBD1 (6 bases). The CDR3 runs 18 residues. The V gene lost 0 bases and the J gene lost 0 bases, with 12 bases spanning the gap. The germline CDR1 and CDR2 sequences are LGHDT and YNNKEL (reference sequence). The DNA for the CDR3 is TGTGCCAGCAGCCAAGATTACAGGGCAAGCTCTGGGGCCAACGTCCTGACTTTC. It yields the protein CASSQDYRASSGANVLTF.

This chain uses TRBV13 with TRBJ1-5; no clear D. The V and J ends lost 5 bases and 2 bases respectively, with 7 bases between them. This CDR3 spans 13 amino acids. CDR1 and CDR2 from the germline V gene are PRHDT and FYEKMQ (reference sequence). Here the CDR3 DNA reads TGTGCCAGCAGCCCGTCTGGCAATCAGCCCCAGCATTTT. This codes for CASSPSGNQPQHF. Using reference TRBV13 and TRBJ1-5 for the parts outside the CDR3, the full variable domain is AAGVIQSPRHLIKEKRETATLKCYPIPRHDTVYWYQQGPGQDPQFLISFYEKMQSDKGSIPDRFSAQQFSDYHSELNMSSLELGDSALYFCASSPSGNQPQHFGDGTRLSIL.

The chain employs TRBV10-3 and TRBJ2-5; 10 bases agree with TRBD2. The CDR3 length is 14 residues. V lost 4 bases to trimming and J lost 4 bases; unmatched junction nucleotides: 3. From germline, CDR1 is ENHRY and CDR2 SYGVKD. The DNA for the CDR3 is TGTGCCATCAGTGGGCTAGCGGGAGCAGAGACCCAGTACTTC. It is translated as CAISGLAGAETQYF.

The chain carries TRBV27 and TRBJ2-1, with a tentative D call TRBD1 (6 bases). V lost 6 bases and J lost 2, with 8 bases in between. The germline V gene has CDR1 MNHEY and CDR2 SMNVEV (reference sequence). This CDR3 spans 13 amino acids. The CDR3, as DNA: TGTGCCAGCAGGGACAGAGCCTACAATGAGCAGTTCTTC. It codes for CASRDRAYNEQFF.

This chain joins TRBV27 and TRBJ2-7; 7 nucleotides match TRBD1. CDR1 is MNHEY, CDR2 SMNVEV, per germline (reference sequence). This CDR3 is 13 amino acids long. With V trimmed by 3 bases and J by 6 bases, 5 bases remained unmatched. The CDR3 coding sequence is TGTGCCAGCAGTTTCGAAGGGGGCCTCGAGCAGTACTTC. Encoded protein: CASSFEGGLEQYF.

The rearrangement joins TRBV9 to TRBJ2-1, with 8 positions matching TRBD2. After removal of 5 bases from V and 0 bases from J, the junction contained 7 bases not matched to a gene. The CDR3 runs to 16 residues. CDR1 SGDLS and CDR2 YYNGEE come from the germline V gene. CDR3: CASSLAGPSSYNEQFF. CDR3 in DNA: TGTGCCAGCAGTCTAGCGGGCCCTTCCTCCTACAATGAGCAGTTCTTC.

The chain joins TRBV11-2 to TRBJ2-4; 7 bases agree with TRBD1. V trimming: 5 bases; J trimming: 5 bases; junction bases outside the gene matches: 12. CDR1 is SGHAT, CDR2 FQNNGV, per germline. This CDR3 is 16 amino acids long. The CDR3 sequence is CASSPIRGQRQNIQYF. In DNA form, the CDR3 reads TGTGCCAGCAGCCCCATCAGGGGACAGAGACAAAACATTCAGTACTTC.

This clone appeared once. The rearrangement uses TRBV7-8 and TRBJ2-7, with a tentative D call TRBD2 (6 bases). The V end was cut by 0 bases, the J end by 2 bases, with 14 bases between. The length of the CDR3 is 16 residues. Germline V CDR1 and CDR2: SGHVS, FQNEAQ. The CDR3 reads CASSLAGGTLTYEQYF. In DNA form, the CDR3 reads TGTGCCAGCAGCTTAGCAGGCGGGACCCTTACCTACGAGCAGTACTTC. Full variable domain (remainder filled in from reference TRBV7-8 and TRBJ2-7): GAGVSQSPRYKVAKRGQDVALRCDPISGHVSLFWYQQALGQGPEFLTYFQNEAQLDKSGLPSDRFFAERPEGSVSTLKIQRTQQEDSAVYLCASSLAGGTLTYEQYFGPGTRLTVT.

The chain has TRBV12-5 and TRBJ1-3; no reliable D call. The ends were cut back, 1 base at V and 2 bases at J, with 12 bases in the middle. In germline, CDR1 is LGHNT, CDR2 FRNRAP. The CDR3 runs to 16 residues. CDR3 sequence: CASGLGAEATGNTIYF. The CDR3 nucleotides are TGTGCTAGTGGTTTGGGGGCAGAAGCTACTGGAAACACCATATATTTT.

This clone was seen a few times. This chain connects TRBV4-2 to TRBJ2-1, with 7 bases matching TRBD2. The V and J ends lost 0 bases and 4 bases, in that order; junction bases with no gene match: 3. In germline, CDR1 is LGHNA, CDR2 YNFKEQ. The CDR3 is 15 residues long. The chain's CDR3 is CASSQDSSGYNEQFF. Written as DNA, the CDR3 is TGTGCCAGCAGCCAAGATTCTAGCGGTTACAATGAGCAGTTCTTC.

The genes are TRBV19 and TRBJ2-3; 7 nucleotides match TRBD2. CDR3 length: 17 residues. Looked up from germline, CDR1 is LNHDA and CDR2 is SQIVND (reference sequence). J was trimmed by 1 base and V by 3 bases; bases with no gene match: 10. The CDR3 nucleotides are TGTGCCAGTAGTATTCGGTCTAGACTAGCAGGCACAGATACGCAGTATTTT. This gives the protein CASSIRSRLAGTDTQYF.

The V and J genes are TRBV30 and TRBJ1-3, with D hard to call. CDR3 length equals 14 residues. From germline, CDR1 is GTSNPN and CDR2 SVGIG (reference sequence). Trimming took off 4 bases at V and 0 bases at J, with 10 bases between the two ends. The CDR3 bases are TGTGCCTGGAACGCGGGAGACTCTGGAAACACCATATATTTT. This encodes CAWNAGDSGNTIYF.